This section outlines one T cell receptor (beta chain) sequence together with its context. The data were produced by immunoSEQ multiplex PCR, yet TCRdb's version contains in-frame clones alone and is incomplete. The table has under 80,000 clones, about 85% seen once; the top ten hold under 4.5%. The sample is drawn from a study of OX40 agonist ivuxolimab in advanced cancers. The CDR3 contains 13 residues. Germline V gene sequence: CDR1 SGHTA, CDR2 FQGTGA. V was pared by 6 bases and J by 2 bases, with 9 bases between. The sequence was collected from an adult with an advanced solid tumor such as melanoma, head and neck, liver or kidney cancer. The chain couples TRBV7-3 to TRBJ2-3; D not certain. This specimen consisted of CD4+ or CD8+ T cells sorted from blood, obtained in a trial of the OX40 agonist ivuxolimab. DNA of the CDR3: TGTGCCAGCAGTCCCGGGTCCACAGATACGCAGTATTTT. This sequence encodes CASSPGSTDTQYF. The full variable domain, rest sourced from reference TRBV7-3 and TRBJ2-3, is GAGVSQTPSNKVTEKGKYVELRCDPISGHTALYWYRQSLGQGPEFLIYFQGTGAADDSGLPNDRFFAVRPEGSVSTLKIQRTERGDSAVYLCASSPGSTDTQYFGPGTRLTVL.